The 32 T cell receptor beta chains given below trace back to one sample, sequenced in a study of OX40 agonist ivuxolimab in advanced cancers. Produced via immunoSEQ multiplex PCR; TCRdb's table is partial and in-frame only. The sample lists 45,000 or so clones, about 87% occurring once. This sample comprised CD4+ or CD8+ T cells sorted from blood, obtained in a trial of the OX40 agonist ivuxolimab. All receptors come from an adult with an advanced solid tumor such as melanoma, head and neck, liver or kidney cancer.

The chain combines TRBV13 with TRBJ2-1; TRBD2 matches at 7 bases. Germline-derived CDR1 and CDR2 are PRHDT and FYEKMQ (reference sequence). The J segment lost 3 bases and the V segment lost 5 bases, leaving 7 bases of the junction unmatched. This CDR3 comprises 15 residues. The DNA of the CDR3 is TGTGCCAGCAGCGTACGGGGGGTCCTCTACAATGAGCAGTTCTTC. Encoded protein: CASSVRGVLYNEQFF.

This chain joins TRBV7-9 and TRBJ2-1; 9 nucleotides match TRBD1. V gave up 5 bases and J gave up 6 bases; unmatched junction bases: 2. The CDR3 is made up of 13 amino acids. Germline values: CDR1 SEHNR, CDR2 FQNEAQ (reference sequence). CDR3 loop: CASSGDRANEQFF. The CDR3 region has the DNA TGTGCCAGCAGCGGGGACAGGGCCAATGAGCAGTTCTTC. Full variable domain (rest looked up from reference TRBV7-9 and TRBJ2-1): DTGVSQNPRHKITKRGQNVTFRCDPISEHNRLYWYRQTLGQGPEFLTYFQNEAQLEKSRLLSDRFSAERPKGSFSTLEIQRTEQGDSAMYLCASSGDRANEQFFGPGTRLTVL.

The chain combines TRBV7-9 with TRBJ1-1, with D unresolved. With 5 bases removed from V and 1 base from J, the gap between germline ends came to 11 bases. The CDR3 runs to 14 residues. CDR1 is SEHNR, CDR2 FQNEAQ, per germline (reference sequence). In nucleotides, the CDR3 is TGTGCCAGCAGCCTTGGACGGGCGAACACTGAAGCTTTCTTT. It specifies CASSLGRANTEAFF.

This chain connects TRBV28 to TRBJ2-1, with 8 bases identical to TRBD2. Germline V gene lookup returns CDR1 MDHEN and CDR2 SYDVKM. J lost 7 bases, V lost 3 bases, and 5 bases had no gene match. This CDR3 is built from 14 residues. CDR3 in DNA: TGTGCCAGCAGTTTCCAGCGGGAGTGGAATGAGCAGTTCTTC. Translated: CASSFQREWNEQFF.

The rearrangement links TRBV7-9 to TRBJ1-1, with 8 bases matching TRBD1. The germline V gene encodes CDR1 SEHNR and CDR2 FQNEAQ (reference sequence). The V segment lost 4 bases and the J segment 4 bases; nucleotides outside the gene matches: 5. The CDR3 covers 14 residues. CDR3 sequence (DNA): TGTGCCAGCAGCTCCGGACAGGGATCCACTGAAGCTTTCTTT. Its translation is CASSSGQGSTEAFF.

The chain recombines TRBV4-1 with TRBJ2-7; 14 bases align to TRBD2. CDR3 length: 17 residues. CDR1 is MGHRA and CDR2 is YSYEKL in the germline V gene. Trimming at V came to 1 base and at J to 1 base, leaving 3 bases not matched to a gene. CDR3 sequence reads: CASSQVGLAGVSYEQYF. In nucleotides, the CDR3 is TGCGCCAGCAGCCAAGTGGGACTAGCGGGGGTATCCTACGAGCAGTACTTC.

The chain recombines TRBV30 with TRBJ2-5, with D unresolved. Germline loops: CDR1 GTSNPN, CDR2 SVGIG (reference sequence). V shed 0 bases and J shed 1 base, with 15 bases lying between them. The CDR3 is 16 residues long. This CDR3 reads CAWSVPPGRPQETQYF. The CDR3 nucleotides are TGTGCCTGGAGTGTACCTCCGGGCAGGCCCCAAGAGACCCAGTACTTC.

The CDR3 region is CAWSVAERTDTQYF. The CDR3 bases are TGTGCCTGGAGTGTAGCGGAGCGCACAGATACGCAGTATTTT. This sequence joins TRBV30 and TRBJ2-3; TRBD2 might be the D (5 bases). The ends were cut back, 0 bases at V and 1 base at J, with 8 bases in the middle. CDR3 length: 14 amino acids. CDR1 is GTSNPN, CDR2 SVGIG, per germline (reference sequence). Variable domain in full (rest from reference TRBV30 and TRBJ2-3): SQTIHQWPATLVQPVGSPLSLECTVEGTSNPNLYWYRQAAGRGLQLLFYSVGIGQISSEVPQNLSASRPQDRQFILSSKKLLLSDSGFYLCAWSVAERTDTQYFGPGTRLTVL.

This clone appeared a single time. The rearrangement joins TRBV27 to TRBJ2-7, with 8 bases identical to TRBD2. This CDR3 contains 13 residues. Germline CDR1 reads MNHEY; CDR2 reads SMNVEV (reference sequence). The V gene end was trimmed by 3 bases and the J gene end by 2 bases; junction bases not matched to a gene: 0. CDR3 protein: CASSFSGTYEQYF. DNA of the CDR3: TGTGCCAGCAGTTTTAGCGGGACCTACGAGCAGTACTTC.

V is TRBV5-1 and J is TRBJ2-3, with TRBD2 matching over 11 bases. With 1 base clipped from V and 5 bases from J, the junction kept 6 bases outside the gene matches. Germline lookup yields CDR1 SGHRS and CDR2 YFSETQ. The CDR3 is 16 residues long. CDR3 nucleotide sequence: TGCGCCAGCAGCTTGAGTAGCGGGGGGGTTCTAGATACGCAGTATTTT. It encodes CASSLSSGGVLDTQYF.

The chain joins TRBV27 to TRBJ1-5, with a tentative D call TRBD1 (6 bases). The CDR3 loop spans 14 amino acids. Trimming took 6 bases from V and 5 from J, leaving 14 bases between them. Germline values: CDR1 MNHEY, CDR2 SMNVEV (reference sequence). CDR3 in amino acids: CASRSGGADQPQHF. The CDR3 DNA sequence: TGTGCCAGCAGATCGGGGGGGGCGGATCAGCCCCAGCATTTT.

This chain connects TRBV7-9 to TRBJ2-7; D remains ambiguous. Trimming cost V 0 bases and J 1 base, with 4 bases left between them. This CDR3 spans 13 amino acids. The germline CDR1 and CDR2 sequences are SEHNR and FQNEAQ (reference sequence). Here the CDR3 reads CASSLAQSYEQYF. CDR3 bases: TGTGCCAGCAGCTTAGCGCAATCCTACGAGCAGTACTTC.

The chain has TRBV19 and TRBJ2-1; the match to TRBD2 covers 11 bases. V was pared by 3 bases and J by 8 bases, with 18 bases of the junction left unmatched. Germline V CDR1 and CDR2: LNHDA, SQIVND (reference sequence). This CDR3 is built from 19 residues. The DNA for the CDR3 is TGTGCCAGTAGTATGAGGGGACTAGCGGCCCACCCTCTTGTTGATGAGCAGTTCTTC. Encoded protein: CASSMRGLAAHPLVDEQFF.

This chain connects TRBV19 to TRBJ1-5; D call uncertain. V lost 6 bases to trimming and J lost 0 bases, with 12 bases between them. This CDR3 contains 15 residues. Germline values: CDR1 LNHDA, CDR2 SQIVND (reference sequence). CDR3 nucleotides: TGTGCCAGTAGAATATACTCCTCTAGCAATCAGCCCCAGCATTTT. It encodes CASRIYSSSNQPQHF. Full variable domain (outside the CDR3, taken from reference TRBV19 and TRBJ1-5): DGGITQSPKYLFRKEGQNVTLSCEQNLNHDAMYWYRQDPGQGLRLIYYSQIVNDFQKGDIAEGYSVSREKKESFPLTVTSAQKNPTAFYLCASRIYSSSNQPQHFGDGTRLSIL.

V is TRBV4-2 and J is TRBJ1-1; D ambiguous. CDR3 length: 12 amino acids. V was clipped by 1 base and J by 8 bases, with 8 bases between them. The germline gives CDR1 LGHNA, CDR2 YNFKEQ. The DNA for the CDR3 is TGTGCCAGCAGCCAAGGCGCCCTAGAAGCTTTCTTT. Amino acid sequence: CASSQGALEAFF.

CDR3 sequence reads: CASSRDRGTSNQPQHF. CDR3 nucleotide sequence: TGTGCCAGCAGCCGTGACAGGGGTACCAGCAATCAGCCCCAGCATTTT. The chain couples TRBV28 to TRBJ1-5; 8 nucleotides line up with TRBD1. CDR3 length: 16 residues. With 6 bases clipped from V and 1 base from J, the junction kept 8 bases outside the gene matches. CDR1 and CDR2 from the germline V gene are MDHEN and SYDVKM.

This clone appeared a single time. The rearrangement links TRBV7-9 to TRBJ2-3; no definite D call. Germline lookup yields CDR1 SEHNR and CDR2 FQNEAQ (reference sequence). V was trimmed by 0 bases and J by 0 bases, leaving 4 bases between them. This CDR3 contains 14 residues. CDR3 in amino acids: CASSLAYSTDTQYF. DNA for the CDR3: TGTGCCAGCAGCTTAGCGTACAGCACAGATACGCAGTATTTT.

The chain couples TRBV11-3 to TRBJ2-7; 7 nucleotides align to TRBD1. V trimming: 5 bases; J trimming: 5 bases; junction bases outside the gene matches: 6. The CDR3 runs 13 residues. The germline gives CDR1 SGHNT, CDR2 YENEEA. The CDR3 sequence: CASSTTGDDEQYF. The CDR3 nucleotides are TGTGCCAGCAGCACCACAGGGGATGACGAGCAGTACTTC.

The chain recombines TRBV30 with TRBJ1-2; D ambiguous. This CDR3 has 15 residues. CDR1 is GTSNPN and CDR2 is SVGIG in the germline V gene (reference sequence). V lost 2 bases and J lost 0, with 13 bases in between. The DNA for the CDR3 is TGTGCCTGGAGTTTTAGAGGCCAGGCTAACTATGGCTACACCTTC. Translation: CAWSFRGQANYGYTF.

V and J are TRBV6-6 and TRBJ2-7; D remains ambiguous. Germline CDR1 reads MNHNY; CDR2 reads SVGAGI (reference sequence). The V end was cut by 2 bases, the J end by 3 bases, with 5 bases between. CDR3 length equals 12 residues. The CDR3 protein is CASSYNYYEQYF. The CDR3 DNA follows: TGTGCCAGCAGTTACAACTACTACGAGCAGTACTTC.

The V call is TRBV7-2, the J call TRBJ2-7; D gene ambiguous. Deletions cut 3 bases from V and 3 bases from J, with 6 bases between. The CDR3 spans 12 residues. The germline V gene encodes CDR1 SGHTA and CDR2 FQGNSA. The CDR3 reads CASSFTGYEQYF. The DNA of the CDR3 is TGTGCCAGCAGCTTTACGGGCTACGAGCAGTACTTC.

The chain joins TRBV27 to TRBJ1-3; D remains unclear. Between the trimmed V and J ends, which lost 2 bases and 0 bases, there was a span of 8 bases. The CDR3 contains 15 residues. Germline CDR1 and CDR2: MNHEY and SMNVEV (reference sequence). CDR3 amino acids: CASSLGGNSGNTIYF. Written as DNA, the CDR3 is TGTGCCAGCAGTTTAGGAGGTAACTCTGGAAACACCATATATTTT.

The chain joins TRBV6-5 to TRBJ2-7, with TRBD2 matching over 8 bases. The V gene end was trimmed by 2 bases and the J gene end by 2 bases; junction bases not matched to a gene: 5. This CDR3 has 15 residues. Germline V gene lookup returns CDR1 MNHEY and CDR2 SVGAGI. This CDR3 is CASSYGIAGTYEQYF. The CDR3 coding sequence is TGTGCCAGCAGTTACGGGATAGCGGGAACCTACGAGCAGTACTTC.

The rearrangement uses TRBV4-1 and TRBJ1-1; no clear D gene. This CDR3 has 15 residues. From germline, CDR1 is MGHRA and CDR2 YSYEKL. Trimming pared 0 bases from V and 4 bases from J, leaving 12 bases between. The CDR3 spells CASSQESHKGTEAFF. CDR3 nucleotide sequence: TGCGCCAGCAGCCAAGAAAGCCACAAGGGCACTGAAGCTTTCTTT.

The V and J genes are TRBV28 and TRBJ1-4, with TRBD1 matching over 7 bases. The junction had 11 bases not matched to a gene; V was cut back by 5 bases and J by 8 bases. This CDR3 region has 15 residues. Germline loops: CDR1 MDHEN, CDR2 SYDVKM. This CDR3 is CASSPETGFGEKLFF. The CDR3 nucleotides read TGTGCCAGCAGTCCCGAGACAGGGTTCGGGGAAAAACTGTTTTTT.

The CDR3 loop reads CASGWPSGTENSPLHF. The DNA for the CDR3 is TGTGCCAGCGGTTGGCCTTCCGGGACCGAAAATTCACCCCTCCACTTT. The rearrangement uses TRBV27 and TRBJ1-6, with D perhaps matching TRBD1 (5 bases). The V end was cut by 8 bases, the J end by 7 bases, with 21 bases between. Germline V gene data show CDR1 as MNHEY and CDR2 as SMNVEV (reference sequence). The CDR3 extends over 16 amino acids.

The V gene is TRBV7-9, the J gene TRBJ1-2; D gene uncertain. The CDR3 runs 12 residues. CDR1 and CDR2 (germline): SEHNR, FQNEAQ (reference sequence). V was trimmed by 5 bases and J by 5 bases, leaving 9 bases between them. CDR3 sequence (DNA): TGTGCCAGCAGCGCCGTGGGGTATGGCTACACCTTC. This gives the protein CASSAVGYGYTF.

The chain combines TRBV27 with TRBJ2-5, with D possibly matching TRBD1 (6 bases). The V and J ends lost 5 bases and 3 bases respectively, with 16 bases between them. CDR1 is MNHEY and CDR2 is SMNVEV in the germline V gene (reference sequence). This CDR3 contains 15 residues. The DNA for the CDR3 is TGTGCCAGCAGTCTCCCGAGGACAGTCGAAGAGACCCAGTACTTC. The encoded protein is CASSLPRTVEETQYF.

This sequence joins TRBV6-6 and TRBJ2-1, with D hard to call. There are 13 residues in the CDR3. The germline V and J ends were trimmed by 3 bases and 8 bases, with 11 bases remaining between them. From germline, CDR1 is MNHNY and CDR2 SVGAGI (reference sequence). CDR3 DNA: TGTGCCAGCAGTTATTCAGAACTCGATGAGCAGTTCTTC. Encoded protein: CASSYSELDEQFF.

This clone is labeled medium-sized. The rearrangement links TRBV2 to TRBJ2-7; D remains ambiguous. V was pared by 9 bases and J by 2 bases, with 11 bases between. Per the germline V gene, CDR1 is SNHLY and CDR2 is FYNNEI. The CDR3 runs to 12 residues. CDR3 DNA sequence: TGTGCCAGTTCCCGGGCGGCCTACGAGCAGTACTTC. This encodes CASSRAAYEQYF.

CDR3 DNA sequence: TGTGCCAGCAGTCGGGAGGGGCGGCAGCCCCAGCATTTT. Protein: CASSREGRQPQHF. The chain couples TRBV28 to TRBJ1-5; D is possibly TRBD1 (5 bases). CDR3 length equals 13 residues. CDR1 and CDR2 (germline): MDHEN, SYDVKM. V was cut by 5 bases and J by 7 bases, with 12 bases left in between.

The gene calls are TRBV7-7 and TRBJ2-1; D perhaps matches TRBD1 (5 bases). V lost 6 bases, J lost 5 bases, and 11 bases lay in between. Germline CDR1 and CDR2: SSHAT and FNYEAQ (reference sequence). The CDR3 covers 13 residues. Here the CDR3 DNA reads TGTGCCAGCAGTTTGGGGCTAAACAATGAGCAGTTCTTC. Encoded protein: CASSLGLNNEQFF.